This T cell receptor (beta chain) was sequenced in a study of cytomegalovirus exposure and HLA in healthy donors. Trimming took 5 bases from V and 6 from J; bases not matched to a gene: 7. CDR3 length equals 13 residues. Per the germline V gene, CDR1 is SEHNR and CDR2 is FQNEAQ (reference sequence). The assay was immunoSEQ multiplex PCR, and TCRdb's table has in-frame clones only and misses some. The sample has approximately 280,000 clones, 70% to 90% seen once; the top ten hold approximately 1%. The TCR sequence derives from a woman between 18 and 30 years old in good health and CMV-seronegative. The J gene is TRBJ2-7, the V gene TRBV7-9; 7 bases are shared with TRBD2. The specimen was PBMCs. CDR3 residues: CASSPAGVSEQYF. The DNA for the CDR3 is TGTGCCAGCAGCCCCGCGGGGGTTTCCGAGCAGTACTTC.